This is a list of T cell receptor beta chains from one sample in a study of shared clonotypes between healthy human individuals. The data were produced by immunoSEQ multiplex PCR, yet TCRdb's version contains in-frame clones alone and is incomplete. The sample holds around 1,100,000 clones, approximately 75% seen once. Input material: memory CD4+ T cells from PBMCs. The receptors shown here come from a man between 18 and 29 years old in good health. Some clones in this sample may be carry-over from other donors' samples. Both conserved end residues are part of each CDR3. The D gene is left open where the match is weak. Only some rows state a clone size, as once, few, many or a class for expanded clones.

size,V,J,D,CDR3,DNA
NA,TRBV5-4,TRBJ2-2,TRBD2,CASSPGRGGRRLAGELFF,TGTGCCAGCAGTCCCGGGAGGGGCGGGAGGAGATTAGCCGGGGAGCTGTTTTTT
once,TRBV7-9,TRBJ1-4,TRBD1,CASSLVGQGEKLFF,TGTGCCAGCAGCTTAGTGGGACAGGGCGAAAAACTGTTTTTT
NA,TRBV16,TRBJ1-4,NA,CASSQFRWDNEKLFF,TGTGCCAGCAGCCAATTTAGGTGGGATAATGAAAAACTGTTTTTT
NA,TRBV28,TRBJ2-1,TRBD2,CASSLGLAGGRGYNEQFF,TGTGCCAGCAGTTTAGGCCTAGCGGGAGGGCGAGGCTACAATGAGCAGTTCTTC
few,TRBV27,TRBJ2-7,TRBD2,CASIPGTSGSSPYSYEQYF,TGTGCCAGCATTCCCGGGACTAGCGGGTCCTCTCCCTACTCCTACGAGCAGTACTTC
NA,TRBV11-1,TRBJ1-4,TRBD1,CASSDSWDRANEKLFF,TGTGCCAGCAGCGATTCCTGGGACAGGGCGAATGAAAAACTGTTTTTT
once,TRBV6-1,TRBJ2-1,TRBD2,CASSGGLAGRNEQFF,TGTGCCAGCAGTGGGGGACTAGCGGGGAGAAATGAGCAGTTCTTC
NA,TRBV11-2,TRBJ2-5,TRBD2,CASSPLGLAGGPETQYF,TGTGCCAGCAGCCCTTTGGGACTAGCGGGAGGGCCAGAGACCCAGTACTTC
NA,TRBV7-2,TRBJ2-7,TRBD1,CASSIRTGLAYEQYF,TGTGCCAGCAGCATACGGACAGGCTTAGCCTACGAGCAGTACTTC
few,TRBV7-2,TRBJ1-2,NA,CASSLFQGHYGYTF,TGTGCCAGCAGCTTATTTCAGGGGCACTATGGCTACACCTTC
once,TRBV5-8,TRBJ2-3,TRBD1,CASSTGQGASTDTQYF,TGTGCCAGCAGCACCGGACAGGGGGCGAGCACAGATACGCAGTATTTT
many,TRBV20-1,TRBJ2-5,TRBD2,CLLADQETQYF,TGCTTACTAGCGGACCAAGAGACCCAGTACTTC
NA,TRBV6-6,TRBJ2-1,NA,CASSFLGESYNEQFF,TGTGCCAGCAGTTTTCTAGGAGAGTCCTACAATGAGCAGTTCTTC
NA,TRBV4-2,TRBJ1-6,NA,CASSQPDRPNSPLHF,TGTGCCAGCAGCCAACCAGACAGGCCTAATTCACCCCTCCACTTT
few,TRBV28,TRBJ1-3,NA,CASSSAFGNTIYF,TGTGCCAGCAGTTCCGCCTTTGGAAACACCATATATTTT
NA,TRBV5-1,TRBJ2-3,NA,CASSLERTDTDTQYF,TGCGCCAGCAGCTTGGAACGGACAGACACAGATACGCAGTATTTT
NA,TRBV5-5,TRBJ2-2,NA,CASSGNWAGELFF,TGTGCCAGCAGTGGAAATTGGGCCGGGGAGCTGTTTTTT
NA,TRBV2,TRBJ1-2,NA,CASSERSQGTLF,TGTGCCAGCAGTGAACGGTCGCAGGGGACTCTGTTC
once,TRBV7-9,TRBJ1-2,NA,CASSLRRPGTNYGYTF,TGTGCCAGCAGCTTACGTCGCCCGGGTACCAACTATGGCTACACCTTC
NA,TRBV30,TRBJ2-7,NA,CAWRQGEGYEQYF,TGTGCCTGGAGGCAGGGGGAGGGCTACGAGCAGTACTTC
NA,TRBV25-1,TRBJ2-7,NA,CASSRPGAYEQYF,TGTGCCAGCAGCAGGCCCGGGGCCTACGAGCAGTACTTC
once,TRBV28,TRBJ2-1,TRBD2,CASSMTSGRAAFF,TGTGCCAGCAGCATGACTAGCGGGAGGGCAGCGTTCTTC
NA,TRBV29-1,TRBJ2-3,NA,CSVGRLSSTDTQYF,TGCAGCGTTGGACGTCTATCTAGCACAGATACGCAGTATTTT
NA,TRBV6-6,TRBJ2-1,NA,CASRSLVAEQFF,TGTGCCAGCAGATCCCTGGTAGCTGAGCAGTTCTTC